This TCR beta chain originates from a study of OX40 agonist ivuxolimab in advanced cancers. Turning to the overall study: The costimulatory receptor OX40 (CD134) was targeted by ivuxolimab, a fully human IgG2 agonistic monoclonal antibody. Intravenous ivuxolimab was administered to patients every 2 weeks at six dose levels: 0.01, 0.1, 0.3, 1.5, 3 and 10 mg/kg. Of the roughly 54 patients in dose escalation, approximately 20 had hepatocellular carcinoma, about 15 had melanoma, 9 had renal cell carcinoma and 9 had head and neck cancer. In the dose-escalation cohort, 82.7% of patients were male, and the mean age was roughly 60 years, with a range of about 23 to 90. Prior anti-PD-1, anti-PD-L1 or anti-CTLA-4 therapy was permitted, and checkpoint inhibitors had been received by around 40% of dose-escalation patients. Partial responses were achieved by three dose-escalation patients, of whom one had hepatocellular carcinoma and two had cutaneous melanoma. The purpose of peripheral TCRbeta sequencing was to test whether ivuxolimab changed TCR sequence diversity and led to clonal T-cell expansion. The paper covers the monotherapy dose-escalation part of the phase I ivuxolimab trial, which included N ≈ 57 patients.

In regard to this clone: Its cognate antigen has yet to be identified. No base quality information exists; no much larger clone differs at one position.

General conclusions and limits of the study: Low levels of normalized T-cell clonal expansion were also shown by some nonresponding patients. In partial responders in the 0.1-3.0 mg/kg groups, normalized peripheral clonal expansion was found to be among the lowest, especially among CD8+ T cells. Antigen specificity was not determined for the clonally expanded peripheral T cells. At doses from 0.1 to 3.0 mg/kg, clonal expansion was seen in both CD4+ and CD8+ blood T cells between baseline and week 6. After ivuxolimab, more expanded clones were found on average in CD8+ T cells than in CD4+ T cells.

Genomic DNA was isolated from the sorted cells so that the TCRbeta CDR3 region could be sequenced. The immunoSEQ Assay was used for sequencing of TCRbeta CDR3 regions. TCRdb took this table from immuneACCESS and kept in-frame rearrangements with V and J called. Such tables lack part of the clones; where checked against another copy, unresolved V genes explain under half of the gap, and the rest is unexplained. In this sample the table shows approximately 18,000 clones, more than 60% of which occur a single time. Of the sample, roughly a third falls within the top ten clones. The CDR3 runs 13 amino acids, cysteine and phenylalanine included. Only the CDR3 portion is preserved as DNA: 39 bases, with reading frame beginning at the first base. Sequences MDHEN (CDR1) and SYDVKM (CDR2) are obtained from the germline V gene. The V end loses 7 bases and the J end loses 5 bases, and a stretch of 14 bases separates them.

The trial excluded patients who had a history of autoimmune disease or were on systemic immunosuppression. Peripheral blood for TCR sequencing was drawn from every dose cohort at baseline, at cycle 4 day 1 and at cycle 7 day 1. The samples were taken from a phase I, first-in-human, multicenter, open-label dose-escalation trial of ivuxolimab. Adults with locally advanced or metastatic head and neck squamous cell, hepatocellular, melanoma or renal cell carcinoma were enrolled in the trial. Before TCR sequencing, CD4+ and CD8+ T cells were separately sorted from peripheral blood. The material sequenced was CD4+ or CD8+ T cells sorted from blood, taken in a trial of the OX40 agonist ivuxolimab. This TCR was recovered from an adult with an advanced solid tumor such as melanoma, head and neck, liver or kidney cancer. The V gene is TRBV28 and the J gene is TRBJ2-5; the D region possibly corresponds to TRBD2 (6 bases align). CDR3 protein: CASTEGSWETQYF. The nucleotide sequence reads as follows: TGTGCCAGCACGGAGGGATCGTGGGAGACCCAGTACTTC.